The entry below describes one T cell receptor beta chain. Original processing methods: Estimates of nucleated cell counts were drawn from the amplification of reference gene primers. Data came from immunoSEQ multiplex PCR; TCRdb stores just in-frame clones and leaves some out. D and trimming were read from the DNA, whereas the V and J calls and clone size are those reported in that table. The sample carries about 140,000 clones, over 65% recorded once. This sample is part of a study of blood T cell repertoires in COVID-19. Study at large: Samples representing acute and convalescent COVID-19 were sourced from the United States, Italy and Spain. The cDNA or gDNA used as material had been derived from T cells, B-cell-depleted T cells, or PBMCs.

The CDR3 runs to 19 residues. The V segment lost 5 bases and the J segment 2 bases; nucleotides outside the gene matches: 21. Per the germline V gene, CDR1 is SGHTA and CDR2 is FQGNSA. The TCR sequence derives from a man aged 45 to 65 with acute or convalescent COVID-19. The V call is TRBV7-2, the J call TRBJ2-7; 7 nucleotides match TRBD2. The specimen sequenced was peripheral blood. The CDR3 region is CASSIRSALAANTAYEQYF. The CDR3 region has the DNA TGTGCCAGCAGCATCCGCTCTGCTCTAGCGGCCAATACAGCCTACGAGCAGTACTTC.